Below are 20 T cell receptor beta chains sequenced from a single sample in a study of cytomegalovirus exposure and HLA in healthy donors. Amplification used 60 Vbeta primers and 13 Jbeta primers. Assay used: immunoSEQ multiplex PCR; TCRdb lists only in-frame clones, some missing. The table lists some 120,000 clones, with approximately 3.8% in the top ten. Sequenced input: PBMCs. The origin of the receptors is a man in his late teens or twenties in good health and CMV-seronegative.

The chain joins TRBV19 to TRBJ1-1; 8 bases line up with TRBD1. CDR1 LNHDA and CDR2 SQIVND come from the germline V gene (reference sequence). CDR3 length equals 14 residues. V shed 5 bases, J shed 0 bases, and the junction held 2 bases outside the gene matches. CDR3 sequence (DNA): TGTGCCAGTAGTCAACAGGGGGTGAACACTGAAGCTTTCTTT. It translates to CASSQQGVNTEAFF.

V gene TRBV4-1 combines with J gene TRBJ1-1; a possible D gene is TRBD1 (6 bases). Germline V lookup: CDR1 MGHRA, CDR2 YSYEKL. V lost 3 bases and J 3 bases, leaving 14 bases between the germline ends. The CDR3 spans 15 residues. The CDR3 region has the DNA TGCGCCAGCAGCCAGCCCCAGGGGCTAGACACTGAAGCTTTCTTT. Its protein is CASSQPQGLDTEAFF.

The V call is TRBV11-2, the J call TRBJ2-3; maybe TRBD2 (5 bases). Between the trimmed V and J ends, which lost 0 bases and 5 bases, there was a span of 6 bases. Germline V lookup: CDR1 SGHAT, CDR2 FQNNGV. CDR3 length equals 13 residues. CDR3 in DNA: TGTGCCAGCAGCTTAGATCGGGGAGATACGCAGTATTTT. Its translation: CASSLDRGDTQYF. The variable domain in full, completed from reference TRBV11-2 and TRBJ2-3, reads EAGVAQSPRYKIIEKRQSVAFWCNPISGHATLYWYQQILGQGPKLLIQFQNNGVVDDSQLPKDRFSAERLKGVDSTLKIQPAKLEDSAVYLCASSLDRGDTQYFGPGTRLTVL.

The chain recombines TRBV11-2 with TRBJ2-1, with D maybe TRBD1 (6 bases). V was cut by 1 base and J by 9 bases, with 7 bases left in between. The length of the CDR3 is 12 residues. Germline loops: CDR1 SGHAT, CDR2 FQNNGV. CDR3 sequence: CASSLGGGEQFF. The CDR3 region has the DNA TGTGCCAGCAGCTTAGGAGGGGGTGAGCAGTTCTTC.

The CDR3 loop is CASSHNRDRGYTF. The CDR3, as DNA: TGTGCCAGCAGCCACAACAGGGACCGTGGCTACACCTTC. The chain is built from TRBV6-6 and TRBJ1-2, with D maybe TRBD1 (6 bases). The V gene's germline CDR1 is MNHNY and CDR2 SVGAGI (reference sequence). Trimming took 6 bases from V and 7 from J, leaving 15 bases between them. This CDR3 is 13 amino acids long.

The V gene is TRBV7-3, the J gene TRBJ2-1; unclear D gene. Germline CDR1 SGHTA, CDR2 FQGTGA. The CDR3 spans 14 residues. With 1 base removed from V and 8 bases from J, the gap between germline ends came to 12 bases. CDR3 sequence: CASSLINSDYEQFF. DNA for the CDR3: TGTGCCAGCAGCTTAATAAACTCCGACTATGAGCAGTTCTTC.

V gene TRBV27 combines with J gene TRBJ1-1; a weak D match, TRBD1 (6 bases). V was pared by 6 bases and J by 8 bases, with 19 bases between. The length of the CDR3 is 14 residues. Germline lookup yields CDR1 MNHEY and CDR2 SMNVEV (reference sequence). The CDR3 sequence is CASRPYGGRGEAFF. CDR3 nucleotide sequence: TGTGCCAGCAGGCCCTACGGGGGGCGCGGCGAAGCTTTCTTT.

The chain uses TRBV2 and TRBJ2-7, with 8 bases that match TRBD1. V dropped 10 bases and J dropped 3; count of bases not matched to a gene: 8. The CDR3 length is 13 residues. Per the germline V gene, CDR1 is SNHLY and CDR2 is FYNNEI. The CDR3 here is CATKTGASYEQYF. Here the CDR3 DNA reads TGTGCCACCAAGACAGGGGCCAGCTACGAGCAGTACTTC.

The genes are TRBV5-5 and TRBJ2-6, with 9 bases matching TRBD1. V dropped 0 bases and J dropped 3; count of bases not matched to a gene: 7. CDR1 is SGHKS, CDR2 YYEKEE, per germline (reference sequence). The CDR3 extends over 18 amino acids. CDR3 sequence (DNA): TGTGCCAGCAGCTTGGCCACAGGGGGCTGGGGTGGGGCCAACGTCCTGACTTTC. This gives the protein CASSLATGGWGGANVLTF.

The CDR3 sequence is CASSPRTGSNYYEQYF. In DNA, the CDR3 is TGTGCCAGCAGCCCTAGGACAGGCTCTAATTACTACGAGCAGTACTTC. The chain carries TRBV14 and TRBJ2-7; 7 positions match TRBD1. Losses at the gene ends were 4 bases for V and 3 bases for J; bases not matched to a gene: 12. Germline CDR1 is SGHDN and CDR2 is FVKESK. This CDR3 spans 16 amino acids.

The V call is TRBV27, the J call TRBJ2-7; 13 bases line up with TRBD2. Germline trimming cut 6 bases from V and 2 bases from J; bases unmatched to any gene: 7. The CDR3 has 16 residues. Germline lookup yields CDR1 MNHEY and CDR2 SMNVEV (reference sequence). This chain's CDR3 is CASSFRLAGGTYEQYF. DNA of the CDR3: TGTGCCAGCAGCTTTCGACTAGCGGGAGGAACCTACGAGCAGTACTTC.

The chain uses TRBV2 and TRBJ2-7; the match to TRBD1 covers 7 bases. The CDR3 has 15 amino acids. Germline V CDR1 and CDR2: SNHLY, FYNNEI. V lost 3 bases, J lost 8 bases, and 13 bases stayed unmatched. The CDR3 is CASSDKATGMRQQYF. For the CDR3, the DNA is TGTGCCAGCAGTGATAAGGCGACAGGGATGCGCCAGCAGTACTTC.

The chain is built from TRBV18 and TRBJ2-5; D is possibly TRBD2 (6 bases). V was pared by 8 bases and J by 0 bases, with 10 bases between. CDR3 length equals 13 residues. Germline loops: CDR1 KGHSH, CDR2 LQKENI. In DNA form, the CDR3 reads TGTGCCAGCGCCATAGCGGACCAAGAGACCCAGTACTTC. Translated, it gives CASAIADQETQYF.

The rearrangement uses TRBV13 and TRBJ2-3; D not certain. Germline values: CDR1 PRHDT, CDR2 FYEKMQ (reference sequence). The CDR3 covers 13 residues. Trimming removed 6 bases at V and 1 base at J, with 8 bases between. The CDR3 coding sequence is TGTGCCAGCAGGGCCAGTCGCACAGATACGCAGTATTTT. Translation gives CASRASRTDTQYF.

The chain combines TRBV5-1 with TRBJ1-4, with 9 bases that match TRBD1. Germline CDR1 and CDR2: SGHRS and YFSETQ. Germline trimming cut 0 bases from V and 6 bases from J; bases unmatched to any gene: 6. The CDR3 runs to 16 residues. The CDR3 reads CASSLAGGQGYEKLFF. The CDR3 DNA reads TGCGCCAGCAGCTTGGCCGGGGGACAGGGTTATGAAAAACTGTTTTTT.

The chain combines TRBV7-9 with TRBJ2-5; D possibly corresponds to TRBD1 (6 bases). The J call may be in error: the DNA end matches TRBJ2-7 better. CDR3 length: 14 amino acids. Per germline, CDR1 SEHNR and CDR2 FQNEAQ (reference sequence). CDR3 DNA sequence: TGTGCCAGCAGCTTATCAGCAGGGGTAGGCGAGCAGTACTTC. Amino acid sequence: CASSLSAGVGEQYF.

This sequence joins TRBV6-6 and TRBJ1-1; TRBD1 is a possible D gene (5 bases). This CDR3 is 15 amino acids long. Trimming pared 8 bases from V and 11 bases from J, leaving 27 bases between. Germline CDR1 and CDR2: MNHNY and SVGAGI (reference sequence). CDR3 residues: CASGSSLGGRSLAFF. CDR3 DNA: TGTGCCAGCGGTTCCTCTCTCGGGGGGAGGAGTCTGGCTTTCTTT.

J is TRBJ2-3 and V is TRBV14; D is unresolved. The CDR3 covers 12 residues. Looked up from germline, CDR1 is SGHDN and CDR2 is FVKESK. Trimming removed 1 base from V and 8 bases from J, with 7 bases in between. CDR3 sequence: CASSQGYGTQYF. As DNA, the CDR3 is TGTGCCAGCAGCCAAGGATACGGTACGCAGTATTTT.

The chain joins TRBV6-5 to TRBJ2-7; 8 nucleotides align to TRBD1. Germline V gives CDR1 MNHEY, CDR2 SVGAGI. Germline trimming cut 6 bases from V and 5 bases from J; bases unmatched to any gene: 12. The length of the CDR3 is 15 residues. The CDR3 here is CASRRPTGDRHEQYF. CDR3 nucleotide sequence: TGTGCCAGCAGACGCCCGACAGGGGATCGGCACGAGCAGTACTTC.

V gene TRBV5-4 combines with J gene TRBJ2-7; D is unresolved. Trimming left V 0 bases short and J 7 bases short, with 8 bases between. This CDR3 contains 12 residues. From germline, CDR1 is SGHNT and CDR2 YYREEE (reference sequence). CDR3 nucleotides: TGTGCCAGCAGCTTGGGTGCGAAAGAGCAGTACTTC. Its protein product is CASSLGAKEQYF.